This passage covers 8 T cell receptor beta chains from one sample sequenced in a study of identical twins (dated by TCRdb to the mid-2010s). The library relied on 5' RACE. The run used an Illumina HiSeq 2000. TCRdb reanalyzed the raw reads on its own, using fastp at Q25 for trimming and MiXCR for clone calling, and kept in-frame beta chains. Rows are combined by CDR3 protein, so each entry shows the most common genes and DNA. The sample table shows about 920,000 distinct CDR3 sequences, and roughly an eighth are seen once. The biggest ten clones account for 1.5% to 2% of the sample. In addition, the sample was reused for a study of yellow fever vaccine responses in identical twins.

Source material: PBMCs. All receptors derive from a woman between 18 and 29 years old in good health.

The chain is built from TRBV6-1 and TRBJ2-4; tentatively, D is TRBD1 (6 bases). The CDR3 length is 13 residues. The germline CDR1 and CDR2 sequences are MNHNS and SASEGT. V dropped 5 bases and J dropped 8 bases, with 13 bases sitting between them. The chain's CDR3 is CASSRFRGDIQYF. DNA for the CDR3: TGTGCCAGCAGTAGATTCAGGGGTGACATTCAGTACTTC.

This clonotype showed up just a few times. The CDR3 protein is CAIRDSLEQETQYF. The CDR3 nucleotides read TGTGCCATCAGGGACAGTTTAGAGCAAGAGACCCAGTACTTC. The chain has TRBV10-3 and TRBJ2-5; D is possibly TRBD1 (6 bases). Trimming left V 6 bases short and J 2 bases short, with 13 bases between. There are 14 residues in the CDR3. Germline V gene data show CDR1 as ENHRY and CDR2 as SYGVKD.

The chain couples TRBV6-5 to TRBJ2-5; D possibly corresponds to TRBD1 (5 bases). V lost 2 bases to trimming and J lost 5 bases, with 12 bases between them. This CDR3 spans 14 amino acids. From germline, CDR1 is MNHEY and CDR2 SVGAGI. CDR3 in amino acids: CASSYEWGSETQYF. In DNA form, the CDR3 reads TGTGCCAGCAGTTACGAGTGGGGCAGTGAGACCCAGTACTTC.

There are a few counts of this clonotype. The chain recombines TRBV6-5 with TRBJ2-1; tentative D call: TRBD2 (6 bases). The CDR3 runs to 12 residues. Germline V gene data show CDR1 as MNHEY and CDR2 as SVGAGI. V was pared by 8 bases and J by 5 bases, with 10 bases between. The CDR3 bases are TGTGCCAGCGGGGGGTCCCACAATGAGCAGTTCTTC. This translates into CASGGSHNEQFF.

This chain uses TRBV12-3 or TRBV12-4 with TRBJ2-4; TRBD1 aligns across 8 bases. Unmatched junction bases numbered 7, after V lost 6 bases and J lost 0 bases. This CDR3 has 16 residues. Written as DNA, the CDR3 is TGTGCCAGCAGCCCTGACAGGGGCATAGCCAAAAACATTCAGTACTTC. Encoded protein: CASSPDRGIAKNIQYF.

This clonotype was seen a few times. The rearrangement joins TRBV5-1 to TRBJ2-1; TRBD2 agrees at 12 bases. Germline CDR1 is SGHRS and CDR2 is YFSETQ. V was pared by 0 bases and J by 7 bases, with 8 bases of the junction left unmatched. There are 17 residues in the CDR3. The CDR3 coding sequence is TGCGCCAGCAGCTTGGCGGCGACTAGCGGGGGTTATAATGAGCAGTTCTTC. Amino acid sequence: CASSLAATSGGYNEQFF.

The chain recombines TRBV11-2 with TRBJ2-1, with 8 nucleotides matching TRBD2. The V gene's germline CDR1 is SGHAT and CDR2 FQNNGV. The CDR3 runs 15 residues. Losses at the gene ends were 2 bases for V and 9 bases for J; bases not matched to a gene: 9. CDR3 protein: CASSLNGLAGFEQFF. For the CDR3, the DNA is TGTGCCAGCAGCTTAAATGGGCTAGCGGGCTTTGAGCAGTTCTTC.

This chain joins TRBV7-2 and TRBJ2-7, with D unclear. Germline lookup yields CDR1 SGHTA and CDR2 FQGNSA. This CDR3 has 14 residues. Trimming took 0 bases from V and 0 from J, leaving 6 bases between them. CDR3 bases: TGTGCCAGCAGCTTAGCCCTGACCTCCTACGAGCAGTACGTC. This gives the protein CASSLALTSYEQYV.